These 22 T cell receptor beta chains originate from one sample sequenced in a study of T cell responses to AZD1222 COVID-19 vaccine. Profiling relied on immunoSEQ multiplex PCR, and the TCRdb table lists in-frame clones only, not all of them. The table records 100,000 or so clones, about nine tenths of them present only once. The sequences come from peripheral blood, collected on day 0 of AZD1222 vaccination. These receptors were obtained from an adult in good health.

The rearrangement joins TRBV6-5 to TRBJ2-7, with D possibly being TRBD2 (6 bases). Deletions cut 4 bases from V and 11 bases from J, with 15 bases between. Germline assignment: CDR1 MNHEY and CDR2 SVGAGI. The CDR3 sequence is 12 residues long. CDR3 amino acids: CASSSTGSGEYF. In DNA form, the CDR3 reads TGTGCCAGCAGTTCCACGGGCTCGGGGGAGTACTTC.

The J gene is TRBJ2-7, the V gene TRBV5-1; TRBD1 is a possible D gene (7 bases). The CDR3 totals 14 residues. V was trimmed by 4 bases and J by 2 bases, leaving 13 bases between them. Germline V gene lookup returns CDR1 SGHRS and CDR2 YFSETQ. The CDR3 DNA reads TGCGCCAGCAGCCGACAGGGAGGTCCCTACGAGCAGTACTTC. Translating gives CASSRQGGPYEQYF.

This clone was found once. The gene calls are TRBV11-1 and TRBJ1-2; 8 bases map to TRBD1. The CDR3 loop spans 13 amino acids. The V and J ends lost 3 bases and 5 bases, in that order; junction bases with no gene match: 2. CDR1 is SGHAT, CDR2 FQDESV, per germline (reference sequence). CDR3 DNA: TGTGCCAGCAGCTTGGGGACAGGATATGGCTACACCTTC. It is translated as CASSLGTGYGYTF.

The chain recombines TRBV28 with TRBJ1-1; perhaps TRBD1 as D (6 bases). Looked up from germline, CDR1 is MDHEN and CDR2 is SYDVKM. The CDR3 length is 13 residues. Trimming cost V 6 bases and J 10 bases, with 18 bases left between them. CDR3 sequence reads: CASSQPGQVGAFF. The CDR3 bases are TGTGCCAGCAGCCAACCGGGACAAGTTGGAGCTTTCTTT.

Only one count was recorded for this clone. The chain uses TRBV19 and TRBJ1-1; a weak D match, TRBD1 (5 bases). With 8 bases removed from V and 1 base from J, the gap between germline ends came to 17 bases. The CDR3 length is 15 residues. In germline, CDR1 is LNHDA, CDR2 SQIVND (reference sequence). CDR3 in DNA: TGTGCCAGTCGGCTGGTGGACAATCAGAACACTGAAGCTTTCTTT. It translates to CASRLVDNQNTEAFF.

The V call is TRBV5-1, the J call TRBJ1-1; a weak D match, TRBD1 (6 bases). The CDR3 sequence is 13 residues long. Trimming pared 0 bases from V and 8 bases from J, leaving 11 bases between. Germline CDR1 is SGHRS and CDR2 is YFSETQ. Written as DNA, the CDR3 is TGCGCCAGCAGCTTGGTATTACAGGGAGAAGCTTTCTTT. Translated, it gives CASSLVLQGEAFF.

This clone was observed a few times. This chain joins TRBV18 and TRBJ2-7; no definite D call. In germline, CDR1 is KGHSH, CDR2 LQKENI. The CDR3 is 12 amino acids. Trimming stripped 3 bases from V and 0 bases from J, with 3 bases between. CDR3 sequence reads: CASSPSSYEQYF. In DNA, the CDR3 is TGTGCCAGCTCACCGAGCTCCTACGAGCAGTACTTC. The variable domain in full, with the rest retrieved from reference TRBV18 and TRBJ2-7, is NAGVMQNPRHLVRRRGQEARLRCSPMKGHSHVYWYRQLPEEGLKFMVYLQKENIIDESGMPKERFSAEFPKEGPSILRIQQVVRGDSAAYFCASSPSSYEQYFGPGTRLTVT.

The V call is TRBV28, the J call TRBJ1-1; 7 bases fit TRBD1. The germline V gene has CDR1 MDHEN and CDR2 SYDVKM. The V gene end was trimmed by 4 bases and the J gene end by 3 bases; junction bases not matched to a gene: 17. The CDR3 is 18 residues long. The CDR3 protein is CASSWDGQAEILDTEAFF. The CDR3 nucleotides are TGTGCCAGCAGTTGGGATGGACAGGCGGAGATTTTGGACACTGAAGCTTTCTTT.

The rearrangement joins TRBV10-3 to TRBJ1-4; D remains unclear. CDR1 and CDR2 from the germline V gene are ENHRY and SYGVKD. V shed 0 bases and J shed 7 bases, with 9 bases lying between them. This CDR3 spans 14 amino acids. In nucleotides, the CDR3 is TGTGCCATCAGTGAGTCGGGATTGGGTGAAAAACTGTTTTTT. Translated: CAISESGLGEKLFF.

The chain carries TRBV19 and TRBJ2-5, with D uncertain. V lost 3 bases and J lost 1, with 9 bases in between. CDR1 is LNHDA and CDR2 is SQIVND in the germline V gene (reference sequence). The length of the CDR3 is 14 residues. CDR3 residues: CASSMIETQETQYF. As DNA, the CDR3 is TGTGCCAGTAGTATGATAGAGACCCAAGAGACCCAGTACTTC.

The CDR3 DNA is TGTGCCAGCAGTGAAGCGTGGACAGGGGATGGCTACACCTTC. This sequence encodes CASSEAWTGDGYTF. This chain uses TRBV2 with TRBJ1-2; 9 bases agree with TRBD1. Germline V gene sequence: CDR1 SNHLY, CDR2 FYNNEI. The length of the CDR3 is 14 residues. The trim removed 0 bases at V and 6 bases at J, leaving 2 bases unmatched.

The gene calls are TRBV19 and TRBJ1-2, with TRBD1 matching 10 bases. J was trimmed by 8 bases and V by 5 bases; bases with no gene match: 8. CDR1 LNHDA and CDR2 SQIVND come from the germline V gene (reference sequence). This CDR3 comprises 14 residues. The chain's CDR3 is CASSPGQGSEGYTF. The CDR3 DNA reads TGTGCCAGTAGTCCGGGACAGGGGAGTGAAGGCTACACCTTC.

The CDR3 here is CASSQSGDRDYEQYF. In DNA, the CDR3 is TGTGCCAGCAGCCAGTCGGGAGACAGGGACTACGAGCAGTACTTC. V is TRBV3-1 (or the pseudogene TRBV3-2) and J is TRBJ2-7; D is possibly TRBD1 (7 bases). CDR3 length equals 15 residues. Germline V CDR1 and CDR2: LGHDT, YNNKEL (reference sequence). The V end lost 3 bases, the J end lost 3 bases, and 15 bases lay between the germline ends.

This chain links TRBV18 with TRBJ2-2; TRBD2 agrees at 12 bases. The CDR3 is made up of 18 amino acids. V lost 3 bases to trimming and J lost 4 bases; unmatched junction nucleotides: 9. Germline loops: CDR1 KGHSH, CDR2 LQKENI. The CDR3 protein is CASSPSSGGAGGTGELFF. DNA of the CDR3: TGTGCCAGCTCACCTTCTAGCGGGGGGGCCGGCGGCACCGGGGAGCTGTTTTTT.

The chain couples TRBV9 to TRBJ2-1; weak D call: TRBD2 (6 bases). This CDR3 spans 15 amino acids. Trimming stripped 0 bases from V and 4 bases from J, with 11 bases between. Germline-derived CDR1 and CDR2 are SGDLS and YYNGEE. The CDR3: CASSVVGGEYNEQFF. In DNA, the CDR3 is TGTGCCAGCAGCGTAGTCGGCGGGGAGTACAATGAGCAGTTCTTC.

A note on this clone: The junction and the germline gene differ at one end; a read error may be behind it. V is TRBV5-1 and J is TRBJ2-7, with 8 bases identical to TRBD1. Germline assignment: CDR1 SGHRS and CDR2 YFSETQ. CDR3 length: 14 residues. CDR3: CASRLDRAVYEQYF. The CDR3 DNA reads TGCGCCAGCAGGTTGGACAGGGCTGTCTACGAGCAGTACTTC.

The chain recombines TRBV7-2 with TRBJ2-7; TRBD1 matches at 9 bases. This CDR3 is built from 14 residues. Germline values: CDR1 SGHTA, CDR2 FQGNSA. The ends lost 2 bases at V and 6 bases at J; junction bases unmatched: 5. The CDR3 spells CASSLRTGDGEQYF. The CDR3 DNA sequence: TGTGCCAGCAGCTTACGGACAGGGGATGGCGAGCAGTACTTC. Full variable domain (rest looked up from reference TRBV7-2 and TRBJ2-7): GAGVSQSPSNKVTEKGKDVELRCDPISGHTALYWYRQSLGQGLEFLIYFQGNSAPDKSGLPSDRFSAERTGGSVSTLTIQRTQQEDSAVYLCASSLRTGDGEQYFGPGTRLTVT.

This clone was counted a single time. The V and J genes are TRBV10-3 and TRBJ1-2; the match to TRBD1 covers 8 bases. Trimming cost V 1 base and J 3 bases; bases outside gene matches: 4. The CDR3 extends over 15 amino acids. Per germline, CDR1 ENHRY and CDR2 SYGVKD. The CDR3 DNA reads TGTGCCATCAGTGAGTTCGGGACAGGCGACTATGGCTACACCTTC. Protein sequence: CAISEFGTGDYGYTF.

This clone was seen just once. The chain couples TRBV7-2 to TRBJ2-2; the D is unclear. V shed 2 bases and J shed 1 base, with 11 bases lying between them. The CDR3 is made up of 16 amino acids. Germline V lookup: CDR1 SGHTA, CDR2 FQGNSA. CDR3 bases: TGTGCCAGCAGCTTATCCGTCCTTCTGAACACCGGGGAGCTGTTTTTT. Its protein is CASSLSVLLNTGELFF.

V and J are TRBV19 and TRBJ2-7; D not resolved. This CDR3 contains 14 residues. Trimming stripped 7 bases from V and 0 bases from J, with 13 bases between. Germline V gene data show CDR1 as LNHDA and CDR2 as SQIVND (reference sequence). The CDR3 DNA reads as TGTGCCAGTACCCCCGGGCCCAGCTCCTACGAGCAGTACTTC. It is translated as CASTPGPSSYEQYF.

J is TRBJ1-3 and V is TRBV6-6, with D maybe TRBD1 (5 bases). CDR1 is MNHNY and CDR2 is SVGAGI in the germline V gene (reference sequence). CDR3 length equals 16 residues. The V end lost 0 bases, the J end lost 4 bases, and 13 bases lay between the germline ends. The CDR3 sequence is CASSYSSWGLGNTIYF. The CDR3 bases are TGTGCCAGCAGTTACTCGAGCTGGGGCTTGGGAAACACCATATATTTT.

This clone was seen a single time. This CDR3 reads CASSQDPARRAFF. In DNA, the CDR3 is TGCGCCAGCAGCCAAGATCCAGCGCGGCGAGCTTTCTTT. The J gene is TRBJ1-1, the V gene TRBV4-1; D is unclear. The CDR3 has 13 residues. Germline CDR1 and CDR2: MGHRA and YSYEKL. Trimming removed 0 bases at V and 10 bases at J, with 12 bases between.